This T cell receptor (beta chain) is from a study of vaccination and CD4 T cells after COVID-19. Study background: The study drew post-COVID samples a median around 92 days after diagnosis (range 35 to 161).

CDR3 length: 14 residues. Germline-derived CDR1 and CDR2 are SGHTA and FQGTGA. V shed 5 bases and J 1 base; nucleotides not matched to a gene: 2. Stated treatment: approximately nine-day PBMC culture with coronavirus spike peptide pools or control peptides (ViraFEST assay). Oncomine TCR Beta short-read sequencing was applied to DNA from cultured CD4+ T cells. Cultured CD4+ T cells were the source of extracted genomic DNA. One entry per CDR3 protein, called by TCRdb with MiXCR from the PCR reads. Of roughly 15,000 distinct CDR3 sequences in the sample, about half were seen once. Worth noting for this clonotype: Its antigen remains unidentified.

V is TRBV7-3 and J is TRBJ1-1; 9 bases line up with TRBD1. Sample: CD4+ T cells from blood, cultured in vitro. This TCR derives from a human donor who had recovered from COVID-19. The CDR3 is CASSVTGGNTEAFF. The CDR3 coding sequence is TGTGCCAGCAGCGTGACAGGGGGGAACACTGAAGCTTTCTTT.